Listed below are T cell receptor beta chains from one sample, sequenced in a study of blood T cell repertoires in COVID-19. This table comes from immunoSEQ multiplex PCR, and its TCRdb copy is limited to in-frame clones, with some not included. The table has around 140,000 clones, over 70% seen once; the top ten hold 11%. Sequencing was done on a sample of PBMCs or T cells enriched from blood (not recorded which). The receptors come from a man aged 60-69 years who had recovered from COVID-19. Both conserved end residues are trimmed from each CDR3. Each record gives: CDR3 protein, J gene, V gene.

SVKAGGALSYEQY | TRBJ2-7 | TRBV29-1
SAIVIGVAYEQY | TRBJ2-7 | TRBV29-1
ASSSTMAGTSGYYEQY | TRBJ2-7 | TRBV7-8
ASSGGQALREKLF | TRBJ1-4 | TRBV5-1
ASSQGGDRKLSPLH | TRBJ1-6 | TRBV4-1
ASSNGQGRAQAF | TRBJ1-1 | TRBV18
ASSLIRGTEAF | TRBJ1-1 | TRBV7-3
ASTITGNGNTIY | TRBJ1-3 | TRBV5-5
ASSFGTYEQY | TRBJ2-7 | TRBV28
AEGARDYGYT | TRBJ1-2 | TRBV28
SASDGVDEKLF | TRBJ1-4 | TRBV20-1
ASTFRDRGTGELF | TRBJ2-2 | TRBV5-6
ASSLGFGSIEAF | TRBJ1-1 | TRBV5-1
ASSLSLHGYT | TRBJ1-2 | TRBV28
ASGQGNTDTQY | TRBJ2-3 | TRBV19
ASSGSGTGDLNTEAF | TRBJ1-1 | TRBV28